These 21 T cell receptor beta chains came from one sample sequenced in a study of graft-versus-host responses after intestinal transplantation. For these receptors, no antigen is known. Only in-frame clones appear in the TCRdb table, and some are missing; sequencing was by immunoSEQ multiplex PCR. The table includes some 97,000 clones, approximately 84% detected once. Sequences were derived from unstimulated CD4+ T cells sorted from spleen or lymph node cells, sampled before transplant. These receptor sequences come from a human donor who was the organ donor for an intestinal transplant.

V is TRBV19 and J is TRBJ1-1; D not resolved. CDR1 LNHDA and CDR2 SQIVND come from the germline V gene (reference sequence). The V end was cut by 0 bases, the J end by 10 bases, with 21 bases between. The CDR3 runs to 16 residues. As DNA, the CDR3 is TGTGCCAGTAGTATAGATCGTAACCTTCCGGGTGTCGGAGCTTTCTTT. This codes for CASSIDRNLPGVGAFF.

The rearrangement uses TRBV27 and TRBJ2-7; TRBD1 aligns across 9 bases. CDR3 size: 15 residues. Germline CDR1 and CDR2: MNHEY and SMNVEV (reference sequence). With 2 bases clipped from V and 1 base from J, the junction kept 3 bases outside the gene matches. The CDR3 DNA reads TGTGCCAGCAGTTTAATTGGGACAGGGTCCTACGAGCAGTACTTC. Translating it yields CASSLIGTGSYEQYF.

V usage is TRBV9 and J usage is TRBJ1-6; D is unclear. The CDR3 totals 16 residues. CDR1 is SGDLS and CDR2 is YYNGEE in the germline V gene. V lost 0 bases and J 7 bases, leaving 14 bases between the germline ends. The CDR3 is CASSVGAVPLNSPLHF. The CDR3 region has the DNA TGTGCCAGCAGCGTAGGTGCGGTCCCGTTAAATTCACCCCTCCACTTT. Using reference TRBV9 and TRBJ1-6 for the parts outside the CDR3, the full variable domain is DSGVTQTPKHLITATGQRVTLRCSPRSGDLSVYWYQQSLDQGLQFLIQYYNGEERAKGNILERFSAQQFPDLHSELNLSSLELGDSALYFCASSVGAVPLNSPLHFGNGTRLTVT.

The sample holds a few counts of this clone. This CDR3 is CASSLSFLRLHTQYF. As DNA, the CDR3 is TGTGCCAGCAGTTTATCGTTTCTTAGGCTTCATACGCAGTATTTT. This chain joins TRBV27 and TRBJ2-3; D is ambiguous. The CDR3 extends over 15 amino acids. V was shortened by 0 bases and J by 7 bases, with 14 bases between the two germline ends. Germline loops: CDR1 MNHEY, CDR2 SMNVEV (reference sequence).

J is TRBJ2-7 and V is TRBV7-2, with D possibly matching TRBD2 (5 bases). This CDR3 has 13 amino acids. Deletions cut 4 bases from V and 7 bases from J, with 14 bases between. The germline CDR1 and CDR2 sequences are SGHTA and FQGNSA. The chain's CDR3 is CASSSDRGREQYF. The CDR3 DNA follows: TGTGCCAGCAGCTCCGACCGGGGTCGAGAGCAGTACTTC.

The chain combines TRBV28 with TRBJ1-2; maybe TRBD1 (6 bases). V lost 8 bases to trimming and J lost 5 bases, with 18 bases between them. Germline-derived CDR1 and CDR2 are MDHEN and SYDVKM. This CDR3 is 14 amino acids long. In DNA, the CDR3 is TGTGCCAGCCGTCGGGGGGGGCATCGGTATGGCTACACCTTC. Its protein is CASRRGGHRYGYTF.

The V call is TRBV5-1, the J call TRBJ2-1; D is possibly TRBD1 or TRBD2 (5 bases each). The CDR3 covers 15 residues. Trimming pared 0 bases from V and 6 bases from J, leaving 13 bases between. Looked up from germline, CDR1 is SGHRS and CDR2 is YFSETQ. Here the CDR3 reads CASSLGGISSNEQFF. The CDR3 DNA sequence: TGCGCCAGCAGCTTGGGGGGGATCTCTTCCAATGAGCAGTTCTTC.

This clone has a single count. The chain recombines TRBV5-1 with TRBJ1-1; no clear D gene. This CDR3 is built from 13 residues. Germline V gene sequence: CDR1 SGHRS, CDR2 YFSETQ. Deletions cut 2 bases from V and 7 bases from J, with 12 bases between. Written as DNA, the CDR3 is TGCGCCAGCAGCTTCTCCGGGCTGAATGAAGCTTTCTTT. This codes for CASSFSGLNEAFF. Drawing the rest from reference TRBV5-1 and TRBJ1-1, the complete variable domain is KAGVTQTPRYLIKTRGQQVTLSCSPISGHRSVSWYQQTPGQGLQFLFEYFSETQRNKGNFPGRFSGRQFSNSRSEMNVSTLELGDSALYLCASSFSGLNEAFFGQGTRLTVV.

The chain uses TRBV6-1 and TRBJ1-4; a possible D gene is TRBD1 (6 bases). Looked up from germline, CDR1 is MNHNS and CDR2 is SASEGT. Trimming left V 3 bases short and J 8 bases short, with 10 bases between. The CDR3 is made up of 13 amino acids. As DNA, the CDR3 is TGTGCCAGCAGTGACGGGGGCATGGAAAAACTGTTTTTT. It encodes CASSDGGMEKLFF.

Here the CDR3 DNA reads TGTGCCAGCAGCTCCGCCGGACAGGTTTTGAAAGCTTTCTTT. Translated: CASSSAGQVLKAFF. The chain couples TRBV7-2 to TRBJ1-1; 7 bases line up with TRBD1. The CDR3 has 14 residues. The V gene end was trimmed by 4 bases and the J gene end by 9 bases; junction bases not matched to a gene: 11. CDR1 and CDR2 from the germline V gene are SGHTA and FQGNSA.

This sequence joins TRBV10-3 and TRBJ2-2; D is perhaps TRBD2 (5 bases). Germline V gene data show CDR1 as ENHRY and CDR2 as SYGVKD. The CDR3 loop spans 15 amino acids. The V gene lost 6 bases and the J gene lost 4 bases, with 15 bases spanning the gap. DNA of the CDR3: TGTGCCATCAGCCAAAAGGTGGGGAGCACCGGGGAGCTGTTTTTT. This gives the protein CAISQKVGSTGELFF.

The chain couples TRBV4-2 to TRBJ2-7; the match to TRBD2 covers 12 bases. V lost 1 base to trimming and J lost 2 bases; unmatched junction nucleotides: 0. The germline V gene has CDR1 LGHNA and CDR2 YNFKEQ. The CDR3 is 15 residues long. In DNA, the CDR3 is TGTGCCAGCAGCCAAGCTAGCGGGGGGGCCTACGAGCAGTACTTC. Amino acid sequence: CASSQASGGAYEQYF.

This CDR3 reads CASSFAPTGSRTF. The DNA of the CDR3 is TGTGCCAGCAGCTTCGCCCCCACAGGGTCCAGGACCTTC. The gene calls are TRBV7-2 and TRBJ1-2; perhaps TRBD1 as D (6 bases). The CDR3 length is 13 residues. CDR1 SGHTA and CDR2 FQGNSA come from the germline V gene. V lost 3 bases to trimming and J lost 14 bases, with 19 bases between them.

This sequence joins TRBV6-5 and TRBJ2-5; a weak D match, TRBD1 (6 bases). The J call may be wrong; the DNA end is better matched by TRBJ2-7. Germline CDR1 is MNHEY and CDR2 is SVGAGI. The CDR3 sequence is 12 residues long. The CDR3 loop reads CASSSTGYEQYF. CDR3 bases: TGTGCCAGCAGCTCGACAGGTTACGAGCAGTACTTC.

The CDR3 is CASSAVGGGLSGYTF. CDR3 coding DNA: TGTGCCAGCAGCGCCGTTGGGGGCGGTCTGAGTGGCTACACCTTC. V usage is TRBV5-4 and J usage is TRBJ1-2, with D maybe TRBD1 (6 bases). The CDR3 is 15 residues long. V was pared by 4 bases and J by 7 bases, with 20 bases between. Germline V gene data show CDR1 as SGHNT and CDR2 as YYREEE (reference sequence).

The gene calls are TRBV5-1 and TRBJ2-2, with D unclear. CDR1 SGHRS and CDR2 YFSETQ come from the germline V gene. This CDR3 is 12 amino acids long. V lost 4 bases and J lost 3, with 4 bases in between. The CDR3 nucleotides read TGCGCCAGCAGCGGATACACCGGGGAGCTGTTTTTT. It codes for CASSGYTGELFF.

The rearrangement links TRBV7-2 to TRBJ1-1; D gene uncertain. Germline-derived CDR1 and CDR2 are SGHTA and FQGNSA. The CDR3 has 15 residues. Deletions cut 1 base from V and 0 bases from J, with 9 bases between. As DNA, the CDR3 is TGTGCCAGCAGCTTAGTGGGAGGGTTGAACACTGAAGCTTTCTTT. Its protein product is CASSLVGGLNTEAFF. The full variable domain, with the rest looked up from reference TRBV7-2 and TRBJ1-1, is GAGVSQSPSNKVTEKGKDVELRCDPISGHTALYWYRQSLGQGLEFLIYFQGNSAPDKSGLPSDRFSAERTGGSVSTLTIQRTQQEDSAVYLCASSLVGGLNTEAFFGQGTRLTVV.

The chain has TRBV28 and TRBJ1-2; 10 bases fit TRBD1. The CDR3 has 16 residues. Trimming removed 4 bases from V and 5 bases from J; junction bases left unmatched: 10. Germline V gives CDR1 MDHEN, CDR2 SYDVKM. This CDR3 is CASSYRPGQGQYGYTF. DNA for the CDR3: TGTGCCAGCAGTTATCGACCGGGACAGGGGCAATATGGCTACACCTTC.

The chain combines TRBV28 with TRBJ2-2, with D tentatively TRBD1 (6 bases). CDR1 and CDR2 from the germline V gene are MDHEN and SYDVKM. The V end lost 0 bases, the J end lost 0 bases, and 20 bases lay between the germline ends. The CDR3 covers 20 residues. DNA for the CDR3: TGTGCCAGCAGTTTATGGATCCGAAGGGACACCCTCGCGAACACCGGGGAGCTGTTTTTT. Amino acids: CASSLWIRRDTLANTGELFF.

V usage is TRBV28 and J usage is TRBJ1-2; TRBD1 matches 8 bases. V lost 3 bases, J lost 0 bases, and 3 bases stayed unmatched. The CDR3 extends over 15 amino acids. Germline values: CDR1 MDHEN, CDR2 SYDVKM. CDR3 residues: CASSLWDRPNYGYTF. In DNA form, the CDR3 reads TGTGCCAGCAGTTTGTGGGACAGGCCTAACTATGGCTACACCTTC.

The chain has TRBV6-4 and TRBJ1-1; the D is unclear. V was shortened by 6 bases and J by 2 bases, with 13 bases between the two germline ends. The CDR3 runs to 14 residues. Germline loops: CDR1 MRHNA, CDR2 SNTAGT. CDR3 sequence (DNA): TGTGCCAGCAGGAATCTGGGGAAAAACACTGAAGCTTTCTTT. This gives the protein CASRNLGKNTEAFF.